This section outlines one T cell receptor (beta chain) sequence together with its context. The source of the sample is a study of blood T cell repertoires in COVID-19. Overall study: The United States, Italy and Spain provided the acute and convalescent COVID-19 samples.

Libraries were prepared by immunoSEQ multiplex PCR; TCRdb keeps only in-frame clonotypes and omits some of them. There are about 310,000 clones in the sample; roughly 90% occur only once, and about 1% lies in the top ten. Trimming removed 3 bases from V and 5 bases from J; junction bases left unmatched: 1. This CDR3 is built from 13 residues. Germline V gene sequence: CDR1 KGHSH, CDR2 LQKENI. Seattle's cohort entered during active infection and was followed longitudinally. The chain uses TRBV18 and TRBJ2-7, with 10 bases identical to TRBD1. Sample: peripheral blood. This TCR was recovered from a woman aged 40-49 years with COVID-19, enrolled during active disease. The CDR3, as DNA: TGTGCCAGCTCACCGGACAGGGGGAACGAGCAGTACTTC. Its protein product is CASSPDRGNEQYF.